One sample yielded the 21 T cell receptor beta chains listed below, sequenced in a study of shared clonotypes between healthy human individuals (dated by TCRdb to 2019 to 2021). Library generation was performed with the immunoSEQ multiplex PCR assay. TCRdb mirrors the immuneACCESS table, restricted to in-frame sequences. Some clones are absent from its copies; in checked studies, under half trace to an unresolved V gene, and the reason for the others is unknown. The sample includes over 2 million clones, with 90% to 95% observed a single time. The ten largest clones add up to more than 0.1% of the sample. The sequencing input was naive CD4+ T cells sorted from blood. This specimen's cell subset or site label, per the study, means: CD45RA+ positively selected. These receptors came from a man younger than 30 in good health.

In its sample, this clone was seen once. The chain is built from TRBV5-6 and TRBJ2-1, with D possibly matching TRBD2 (6 bases). The CDR3 length is 15 residues. V was clipped by 1 base and J by 2 bases, with 10 bases between them. Germline values: CDR1 SGHDT, CDR2 YYEEEE. The chain's CDR3 is CASSLNGGPYNEQFF. DNA for the CDR3: TGTGCCAGCAGCTTGAACGGGGGACCCTACAATGAGCAGTTCTTC.

The CDR3 loop reads CASSQKRGLPYNEQFF. The CDR3 nucleotides read TGTGCCAGCAGCCAAAAGCGGGGGCTTCCCTACAATGAGCAGTTCTTC. The J gene is TRBJ2-1, the V gene TRBV7-2; 8 positions agree with TRBD2. J was trimmed by 2 bases and V by 5 bases; bases with no gene match: 8. Germline V gives CDR1 SGHTA, CDR2 FQGNSA. This CDR3 spans 16 amino acids.

V is TRBV5-8 and J is TRBJ2-7; D gene uncertain. The germline CDR1 and CDR2 sequences are SGHTS and YDEGEE. V was cut by 3 bases and J by 6 bases, with 16 bases left in between. The CDR3 is 14 amino acids. The CDR3 sequence is CASSSPLVAPEQYF. The CDR3 DNA follows: TGTGCCAGCAGCTCTCCTTTAGTGGCCCCCGAGCAGTACTTC.

This clone was recorded only once. The chain uses TRBV2 and TRBJ2-7; D is unresolved. In germline, CDR1 is SNHLY, CDR2 FYNNEI. Trimming removed 0 bases at V and 7 bases at J, with 4 bases between. CDR3 length: 11 residues. CDR3 in DNA: TGTGCCAGCAGTGAAGCCTGGGAGCAGTACTTC. Protein product: CASSEAWEQYF.

The gene calls are TRBV5-1 and TRBJ1-1; the D is unclear. The ends were cut back, 0 bases at V and 4 bases at J, with 10 bases in the middle. This CDR3 spans 14 amino acids. From germline, CDR1 is SGHRS and CDR2 YFSETQ. CDR3 sequence reads: CASSLEGRTTEAFF. The DNA for the CDR3 is TGCGCCAGCAGCTTGGAAGGTCGAACCACTGAAGCTTTCTTT.

This chain joins TRBV9 and TRBJ2-7; D unresolved. Trimming stripped 0 bases from V and 6 bases from J, with 7 bases between. The CDR3 has 12 residues. The germline gives CDR1 SGDLS, CDR2 YYNGEE. The CDR3, as DNA: TGTGCCAGCAGCGTAGAAGTCGGCGAGCAGTACTTC. It yields the protein CASSVEVGEQYF.

The rearrangement uses TRBV11-2 and TRBJ2-2; D gene ambiguous. The CDR3 contains 15 residues. V was pared by 1 base and J by 1 base, with 7 bases between. Germline V gene data show CDR1 as SGHAT and CDR2 as FQNNGV. CDR3 nucleotide sequence: TGTGCCAGCAGCTTAGCTCGGCGGAACACCGGGGAGCTGTTTTTT. Translating it yields CASSLARRNTGELFF.

Only one count was recorded for this clone. The CDR3 DNA is TGTGCCAGCAGGAGGGGGGCGGTCTCGGAGACCCAGTACTTC. Protein sequence: CASRRGAVSETQYF. The chain is built from TRBV6-5 and TRBJ2-5, with D perhaps being TRBD1 or TRBD2 (6 bases each). This CDR3 is built from 14 residues. The V gene's germline CDR1 is MNHEY and CDR2 SVGAGI. Trimming stripped 6 bases from V and 5 bases from J, with 16 bases between.

The chain uses TRBV5-1 and TRBJ2-3; D is ambiguous. Germline V gene sequence: CDR1 SGHRS, CDR2 YFSETQ. Trimming removed 0 bases at V and 4 bases at J, with 9 bases between. This CDR3 has 14 amino acids. CDR3 protein: CASSLASRPDTQYF. CDR3 coding DNA: TGCGCCAGCAGCTTGGCCTCTAGACCAGATACGCAGTATTTT. Filled out from reference TRBV5-1 and TRBJ2-3, the complete variable domain reads KAGVTQTPRYLIKTRGQQVTLSCSPISGHRSVSWYQQTPGQGLQFLFEYFSETQRNKGNFPGRFSGRQFSNSRSEMNVSTLELGDSALYLCASSLASRPDTQYFGPGTRLTVL.

This clone was recorded once. At the DNA level, this CDR3 is encoded by other sequences in the same sample as well. The rearrangement joins TRBV30 to TRBJ2-7; D is undetermined. CDR3 length equals 11 residues. Between the trimmed V and J ends, which lost 1 base and 4 bases, there was a span of 5 bases. CDR1 GTSNPN and CDR2 SVGIG come from the germline V gene (reference sequence). The CDR3 nucleotides are TGTGCCTGGAGTGCCTCGTACGAGCAGTACTTC. Protein sequence: CAWSASYEQYF. The full variable domain, completed using reference TRBV30 and TRBJ2-7, is SQTIHQWPATLVQPVGSPLSLECTVEGTSNPNLYWYRQAAGRGLQLLFYSVGIGQISSEVPQNLSASRPQDRQFILSSKKLLLSDSGFYLCAWSASYEQYFGPGTRLTVT.

J is TRBJ2-5 and V is TRBV4-1; 8 bases map to TRBD1. Germline CDR1 and CDR2: MGHRA and YSYEKL. The length of the CDR3 is 14 residues. Trimming removed 2 bases from V and 4 bases from J; junction bases left unmatched: 3. CDR3 region: CASSQPDRGETQYF. Here the CDR3 DNA reads TGCGCCAGCAGCCAACCCGACAGGGGAGAGACCCAGTACTTC.

The V gene is TRBV30, the J gene TRBJ1-4; D gene uncertain. Trimming stripped 4 bases from V and 3 bases from J, with 9 bases between. This CDR3 spans 13 amino acids. Germline assignment: CDR1 GTSNPN and CDR2 SVGIG (reference sequence). In DNA form, the CDR3 reads TGTGCCTGGACTGCCCAGGCTAATGAAAAACTGTTTTTT. Amino acid sequence: CAWTAQANEKLFF.

The rearrangement links TRBV5-1 to TRBJ2-5; the D is unclear. The CDR3 runs 9 residues. From germline, CDR1 is SGHRS and CDR2 YFSETQ. Trimming removed 1 base at V and 9 bases at J, with 1 base between. The CDR3 is CASSLSQYF. CDR3 nucleotide sequence: TGCGCCAGCAGCTTGTCCCAGTACTTC.

The CDR3 sequence: CASRRKESGTYEQYF. The CDR3 DNA reads TGTGCCAGCAGGCGAAAGGAGAGCGGGACCTACGAGCAGTACTTC. The V and J genes are TRBV27 and TRBJ2-7; TRBD2 agrees at 7 bases. V was clipped by 6 bases and J by 2 bases; unmatched bases: 10. Germline CDR1 is MNHEY and CDR2 is SMNVEV (reference sequence). The length of the CDR3 is 15 residues.

In the case of this clone: One end of the junction varies from germline; a read error may be responsible. V usage is TRBV7-7 and J usage is TRBJ2-5, with D possibly TRBD2 on 6 matching bases. The CDR3 spans 13 residues. Germline V gene sequence: CDR1 SSHAT, CDR2 FNYEAQ (reference sequence). CDR3 sequence reads: CASSPGTRETQYF. CDR3 nucleotide sequence: TGTGCTAGCAGCCCAGGGACTCGAGAGACCCAGTACTTC.

The V gene is TRBV19, the J gene TRBJ1-2; TRBD1 might be the D (6 bases). V was shortened by 7 bases and J by 4 bases, with 10 bases between the two germline ends. From germline, CDR1 is LNHDA and CDR2 SQIVND (reference sequence). The CDR3 contains 12 residues. The CDR3 sequence: CASTMTGYGYTF. The DNA for the CDR3 is TGTGCCAGTACCATGACAGGCTATGGCTACACCTTC. The whole variable domain, filled in from reference TRBV19 and TRBJ1-2, reads DGGITQSPKYLFRKEGQNVTLSCEQNLNHDAMYWYRQDPGQGLRLIYYSQIVNDFQKGDIAEGYSVSREKKESFPLTVTSAQKNPTAFYLCASTMTGYGYTFGSGTRLTVV.

V and J are TRBV10-2 and TRBJ1-5; D is possibly TRBD1 (5 bases). The germline gives CDR1 WSHSY, CDR2 SAAADI. The CDR3 is 15 amino acids. Trimming removed 4 bases from V and 6 bases from J, with 16 bases in between. The CDR3 here is CASSGPYGAGQPQHF. The CDR3 bases are TGCGCCAGCAGTGGGCCGTATGGGGCAGGTCAGCCCCAGCATTTT.

The V call is TRBV29-1, the J call TRBJ1-1; D is unclear. The CDR3 covers 10 residues. The V end was cut by 4 bases, the J end by 8 bases, with 8 bases between. Germline CDR1 reads SQVTM; CDR2 reads ANQGSEA. In DNA, the CDR3 is TGCAGCGTTGTTAGGGCCGAAGCTTTCTTT. Translating gives CSVVRAEAFF.

About this clone itself: At the DNA level, this CDR3 is encoded by other sequences in the same sample as well. This chain joins TRBV2 and TRBJ2-3; D gene ambiguous. Germline V lookup: CDR1 SNHLY, CDR2 FYNNEI. Between the trimmed V and J ends, which lost 4 bases and 4 bases, there was a span of 6 bases. The CDR3 has 12 residues. The CDR3: CASSALADTQYF. The CDR3 bases are TGTGCCAGCAGTGCCCTCGCAGATACGCAGTATTTT.

The chain uses TRBV11-3 and TRBJ2-1; D tentatively fits TRBD1 or TRBD2 (6 bases each). This CDR3 contains 16 residues. Germline CDR1 and CDR2: SGHNT and YENEEA. The ends were cut back, 0 bases at V and 4 bases at J, with 13 bases in the middle. In nucleotides, the CDR3 is TGTGCCAGCAGCTTAGATTGGGGGGCGGATTACAATGAGCAGTTCTTC. Translated: CASSLDWGADYNEQFF.

A word on this clone: A much larger clone differs from this one at a single base, so this may be a read error. Different DNA sequences within this sample yield the same CDR3. The genes are TRBV7-6 and TRBJ2-5; D not resolved. V was trimmed by 6 bases and J by 2 bases, leaving 4 bases between them. The CDR3 has 11 residues. Looked up from germline, CDR1 is SGHVS and CDR2 is FNYEAQ. This chain's CDR3 is CASSFQETQYF. The DNA of the CDR3 is TGTGCCAGCAGTTTTCAAGAGACCCAGTACTTC.